The sequence of this TCR beta chain was determined in a study of tumor and adjacent non-tumor tissue in lung cancer (dated by TCRdb to between 2017 and 2018). At the level of the whole study: By cancer type, the cohort comprised 12 to 13 adenocarcinoma patients, 2 squamous cell carcinoma patients and 1 small cell lung cancer patient. For each patient, one tumor sample and one normal lung sample were taken, giving a few dozen paired specimens that underwent TCRbeta CDR3 sequencing. The study compared bulk TCRbeta repertoires between lung tumor tissue and matched distant non-tumor lung tissue from fewer than 18 lung cancer patients. A total of fewer than 150 million productive TCRbeta reads were generated by sequencing, corresponding to an average of roughly 4 million reads per sample. Among the roughly 15 patients, ages ranged from about 31 to 85 years, approximately 10 were men and 5 were women, and disease was TNM stage I to III. The investigation overall reported the following: TCR diversity was significantly higher in younger patients, and higher tumor TCR diversity was associated with shorter overall and disease-free survival. Peripheral blood was not sequenced, so blood TCRbeta repertoires in these lung cancer patients were not examined. The sequencing platform is not named in the methods, and unique molecular identifiers are not mentioned. TCR diversity (inverse Simpson) was significantly higher in tumor than in normal lung tissue (roughly 430 vs 170, P = 0.0075, Mann-Whitney U test). Only 15 patients were included in the cohort, and the need for larger samples and more detailed clinical data was noted by the authors. In normal lung, the top 100 clones accounted for a significantly larger cumulative share of the repertoire than in tumor tissue.

RNA was isolated from bulk unsorted tissue, and RNA quality was assessed with a NanoDrop ND-1000 and an Agilent 2100. All donors had newly diagnosed lung cancer, had not received prior chemotherapy, and were admitted for thoracic surgery in China between August and November 2014. The study excluded patients who had received radiotherapy or chemotherapy before or who had another cancer at the same time. Pieces of surgical tissue measuring about 1-2.1 cm3 were kept in RNAlater solution and held at -80 degrees C until needed. The cysteine opens and the phenylalanine closes a CDR3 of 15 amino acids. Just the 45-base CDR3 DNA is kept, in frame starting at base 1. CDR1 and CDR2 were assigned from the germline V gene as MNHNS and SASEGT. In the case of this clonotype: This clone's antigen is unknown. Given a much more abundant clone one base away, this may be a read error.

The library was generated by multiplex PCR. The instrument given in TCRdb is Illumina HiSeq 2500. TCRbeta libraries were built by three rounds of nested PCR using primers (Table S4), following protocols modified from ARM-PCR. Before sequencing, PCR products in the 200-500 bp range were cut out of the gel and cleaned up using the QIAquick gel extraction kit. In the authors' own workflow: Reads were cleaned with Trimmomatic, merged with FLASH into complete CDR3 sequences, and assigned to V(D)J germline segments with MiTCR. VDJtools was used to compute clonal diversity as the inverse Simpson's index. In-frame sequences without a premature stop codon were defined as productive reads. In-frame beta chains were kept once TCRdb had trimmed the public reads at Q25 with fastp and called clones with MiXCR. Here each entry gathers all rows of one CDR3 protein and keeps the most common genes and DNA. The V and J calls and clone size come from TCRdb's table, not from the authors' own analysis. Here the sample has 200,000 or so distinct CDR3 sequences; around 71% occur a single time. About 23% of the sample belongs to the ten largest clones.

The chain is assembled from TRBV6-1 and TRBJ2-3; the D gene could be TRBD1 or TRBD2, each one agreeing over 6 bases. Sequencing was carried out using lung tumor tissue. The receptor was derived from a man aged 60-69 years with non-small cell lung cancer. Here the CDR3 is given as CPSIPLTGAGDTQYF. The sequence in DNA is TGTCCCAGCATTCCCCTGACGGGGGCCGGGGATACGCAGTATTTT.